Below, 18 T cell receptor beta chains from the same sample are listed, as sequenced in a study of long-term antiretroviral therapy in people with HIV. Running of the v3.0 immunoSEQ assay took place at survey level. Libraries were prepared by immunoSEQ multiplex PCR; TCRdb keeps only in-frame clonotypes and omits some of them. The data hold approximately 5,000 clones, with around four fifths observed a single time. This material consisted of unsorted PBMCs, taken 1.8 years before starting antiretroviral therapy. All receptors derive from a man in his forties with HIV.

CDR3 sequence reads: CASSLEPRSYNEQFF. CDR3 bases: TGCGCCAGCAGCTTGGAGCCGCGTTCCTACAATGAGCAGTTCTTC. The rearrangement uses TRBV5-1 and TRBJ2-1; D gene unclear. The CDR3 runs 15 residues. Trimming stripped 0 bases from V and 1 base from J, with 8 bases between. CDR1 SGHRS and CDR2 YFSETQ come from the germline V gene. The variable domain in full, completed from reference TRBV5-1 and TRBJ2-1, reads KAGVTQTPRYLIKTRGQQVTLSCSPISGHRSVSWYQQTPGQGLQFLFEYFSETQRNKGNFPGRFSGRQFSNSRSEMNVSTLELGDSALYLCASSLEPRSYNEQFFGPGTRLTVL.

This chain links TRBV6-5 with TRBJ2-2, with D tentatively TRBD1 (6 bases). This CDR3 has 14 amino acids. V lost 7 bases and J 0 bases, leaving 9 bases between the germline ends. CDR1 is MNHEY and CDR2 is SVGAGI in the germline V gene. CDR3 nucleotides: TGTGCCAGCAAGTCAGGGGCGAACACCGGGGAGCTGTTTTTT. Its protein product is CASKSGANTGELFF.

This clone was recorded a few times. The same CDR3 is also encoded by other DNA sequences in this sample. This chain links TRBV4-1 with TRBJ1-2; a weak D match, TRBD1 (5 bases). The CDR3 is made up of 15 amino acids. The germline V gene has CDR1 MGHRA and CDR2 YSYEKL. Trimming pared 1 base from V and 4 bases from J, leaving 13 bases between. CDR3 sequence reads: CASSQGAQGGYGYTF. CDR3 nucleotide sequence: TGCGCCAGCAGCCAAGGGGCTCAGGGAGGCTATGGCTACACCTTC.

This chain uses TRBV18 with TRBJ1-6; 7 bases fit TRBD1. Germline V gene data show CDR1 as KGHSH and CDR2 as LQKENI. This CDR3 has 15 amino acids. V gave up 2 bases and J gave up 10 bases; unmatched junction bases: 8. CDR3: CASSPDRALSSPLHF. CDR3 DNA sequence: TGTGCCAGCTCACCAGACAGGGCCCTCAGCTCACCCCTCCACTTT.

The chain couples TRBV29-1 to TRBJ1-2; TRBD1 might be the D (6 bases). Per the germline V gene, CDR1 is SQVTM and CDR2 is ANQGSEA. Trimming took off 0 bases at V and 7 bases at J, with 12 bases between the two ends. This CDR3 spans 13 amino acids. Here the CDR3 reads CSVEEAGAGGYTF. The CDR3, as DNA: TGCAGCGTTGAAGAGGCGGGGGCAGGTGGCTACACCTTC.

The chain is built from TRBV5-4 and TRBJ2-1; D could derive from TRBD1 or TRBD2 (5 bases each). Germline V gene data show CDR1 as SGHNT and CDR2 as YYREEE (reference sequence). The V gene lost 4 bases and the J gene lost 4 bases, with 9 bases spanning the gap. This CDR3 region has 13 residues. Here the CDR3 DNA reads TGTGCCAGCAGCGGGGGTCCTTACAATGAGCAGTTCTTC. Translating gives CASSGGPYNEQFF.

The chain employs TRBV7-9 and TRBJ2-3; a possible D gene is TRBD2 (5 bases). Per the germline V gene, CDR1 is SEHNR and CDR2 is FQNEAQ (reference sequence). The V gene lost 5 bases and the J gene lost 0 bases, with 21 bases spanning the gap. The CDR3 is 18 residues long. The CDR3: CASSPEGEGRTSTDTQYF. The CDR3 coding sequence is TGTGCCAGCAGCCCCGAGGGAGAGGGCAGGACTAGCACAGATACGCAGTATTTT.

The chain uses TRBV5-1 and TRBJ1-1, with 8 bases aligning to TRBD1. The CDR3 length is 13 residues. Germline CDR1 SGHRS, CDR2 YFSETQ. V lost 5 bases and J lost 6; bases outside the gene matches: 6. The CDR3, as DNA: TGCGCCAGCAGTCAGGGGGCGGACGCTGAAGCTTTCTTT. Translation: CASSQGADAEAFF.

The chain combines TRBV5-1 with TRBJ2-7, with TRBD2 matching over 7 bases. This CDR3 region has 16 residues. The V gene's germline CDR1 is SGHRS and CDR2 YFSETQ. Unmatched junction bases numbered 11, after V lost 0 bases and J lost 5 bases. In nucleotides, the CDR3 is TGCGCCAGCAGCTTGGCTAGCGCGGGAGTGCCTGACGAGCAGTACTTC. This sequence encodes CASSLASAGVPDEQYF. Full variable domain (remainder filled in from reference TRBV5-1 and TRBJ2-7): KAGVTQTPRYLIKTRGQQVTLSCSPISGHRSVSWYQQTPGQGLQFLFEYFSETQRNKGNFPGRFSGRQFSNSRSEMNVSTLELGDSALYLCASSLASAGVPDEQYFGPGTRLTVT.

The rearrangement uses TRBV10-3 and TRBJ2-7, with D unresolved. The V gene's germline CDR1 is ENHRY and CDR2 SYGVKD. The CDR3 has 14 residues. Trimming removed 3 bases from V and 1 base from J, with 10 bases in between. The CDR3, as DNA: TGTGCCATCAGTGACAGCCGTAAATCCTACGAGCAGTACTTC. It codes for CAISDSRKSYEQYF.

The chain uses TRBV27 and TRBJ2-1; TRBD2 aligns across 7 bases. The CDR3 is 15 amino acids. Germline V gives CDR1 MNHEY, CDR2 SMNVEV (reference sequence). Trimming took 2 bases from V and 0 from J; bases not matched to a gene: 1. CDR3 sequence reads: CASSLRGSSYNEQFF. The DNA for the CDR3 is TGTGCCAGCAGTTTACGCGGGAGCTCCTACAATGAGCAGTTCTTC.

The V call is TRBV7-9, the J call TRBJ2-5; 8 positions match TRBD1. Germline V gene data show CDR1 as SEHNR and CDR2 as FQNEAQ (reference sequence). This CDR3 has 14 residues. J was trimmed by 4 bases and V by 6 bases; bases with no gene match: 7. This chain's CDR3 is CASRRTGGGETQYF. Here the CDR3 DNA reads TGTGCCAGCAGGCGAACAGGGGGAGGAGAGACCCAGTACTTC.

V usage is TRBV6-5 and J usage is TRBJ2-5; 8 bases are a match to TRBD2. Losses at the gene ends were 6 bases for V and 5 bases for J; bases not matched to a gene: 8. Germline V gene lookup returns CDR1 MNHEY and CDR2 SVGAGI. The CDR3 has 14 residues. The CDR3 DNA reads TGTGCCAGCAGCCCCTTAGCGGGAACGGAGACCCAGTACTTC. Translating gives CASSPLAGTETQYF.

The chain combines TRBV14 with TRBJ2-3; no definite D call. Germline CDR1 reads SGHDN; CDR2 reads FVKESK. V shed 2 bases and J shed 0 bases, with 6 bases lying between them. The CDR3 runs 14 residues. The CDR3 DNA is TGTGCCAGCAGCCAACTTGTGAGCACAGATACGCAGTATTTT. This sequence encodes CASSQLVSTDTQYF.

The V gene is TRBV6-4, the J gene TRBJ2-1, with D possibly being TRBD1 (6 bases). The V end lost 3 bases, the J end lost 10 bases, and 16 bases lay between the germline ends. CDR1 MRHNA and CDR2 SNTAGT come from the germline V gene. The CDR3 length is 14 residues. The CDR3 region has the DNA TGTGCCAGCAGTGAATCTTCCGGGACACCAGAGCAGTTCTTC. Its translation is CASSESSGTPEQFF.

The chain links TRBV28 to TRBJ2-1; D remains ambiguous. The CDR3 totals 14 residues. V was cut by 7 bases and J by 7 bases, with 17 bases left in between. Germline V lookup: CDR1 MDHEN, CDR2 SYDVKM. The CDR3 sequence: CASNPIGRQNEQFF. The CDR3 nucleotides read TGTGCCAGCAATCCGATAGGGCGGCAGAATGAGCAGTTCTTC.

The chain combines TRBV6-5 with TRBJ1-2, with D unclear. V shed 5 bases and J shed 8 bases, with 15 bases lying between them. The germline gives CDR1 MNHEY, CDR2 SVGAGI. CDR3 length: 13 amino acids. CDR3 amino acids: CASSETQSPGYTF. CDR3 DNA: TGTGCCAGCAGTGAAACCCAGTCTCCAGGCTACACCTTC.

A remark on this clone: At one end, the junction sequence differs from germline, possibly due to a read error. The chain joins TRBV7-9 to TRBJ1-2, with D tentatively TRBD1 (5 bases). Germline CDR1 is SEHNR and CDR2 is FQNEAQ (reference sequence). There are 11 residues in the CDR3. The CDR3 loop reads CASSLESGEAF. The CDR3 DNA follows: TGTGCCAGCAGCTTAGAATCGGGGGAGGCCTTC.